Following are 2 T cell receptor beta chains from one sample sequenced in a study of PD-1 blockade in classical Hodgkin lymphoma (TCRdb year 2020). The receptor library was made with the immunoSEQ multiplex PCR assay. TCRdb limited this immuneACCESS table to in-frame rearrangements with V and J called. A share of clones is missing; checked studies link under half to unresolved V genes, and the rest is unexplained. Across this sample there are fewer than 40,000 clones, with around 80% seen only once. Approximately 0.82% of the sample goes to the ten largest clones. The label giving this sample's time point can be read as: cycle 4 day 1 (C4D1), after more than five weeks of nivolumab. Relapse after autologous stem cell transplantation had occurred in all trial patients, and cohorts A, B and C were distinguished by prior brentuximab vedotin exposure. Magnetic negative selection with a Miltenyi CD4+ T cell isolation kit was used to purify CD4+ T cells from thawed PBMCs.

Sequenced here: CD4+ T cells from blood, sampled before the fourth cycle of nivolumab. These receptors were obtained from a human donor with classical Hodgkin lymphoma.

The rearrangement joins TRBV10-3 to TRBJ2-5; 14 bases fit TRBD2. The CDR3 is 15 amino acids. J gave up 2 bases and V 11 bases, and 7 bases lay outside the gene matches. Germline V gene data show CDR1 as ENHRY and CDR2 as SYGVKD. CDR3 nucleotides: TGTGCCTCCAGACTAGCGGGGGGGCAGCAAGAGACCCAGTACTTC. This translates into CASRLAGGQQETQYF.

With regard to this clone: Within the sample, other DNA sequences also encode this same CDR3. The chain is built from TRBV6-5 and TRBJ2-5, with D hard to call. V was trimmed by 0 bases and J by 5 bases, leaving 4 bases between them. The CDR3 contains 12 residues. Germline V CDR1 and CDR2: MNHEY, SVGAGI. This CDR3 reads CASSYSGETQYF. The CDR3 DNA follows: TGTGCCAGCAGTTACTCGGGGGAGACCCAGTACTTC.